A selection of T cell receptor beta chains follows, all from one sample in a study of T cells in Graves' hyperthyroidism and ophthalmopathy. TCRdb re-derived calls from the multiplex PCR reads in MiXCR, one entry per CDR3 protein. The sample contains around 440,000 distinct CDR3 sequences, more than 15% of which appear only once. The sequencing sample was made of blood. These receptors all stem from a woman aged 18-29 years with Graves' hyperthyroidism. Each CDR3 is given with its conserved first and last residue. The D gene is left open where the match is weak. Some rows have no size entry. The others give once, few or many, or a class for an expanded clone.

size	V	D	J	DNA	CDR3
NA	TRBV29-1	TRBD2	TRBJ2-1	TGCAGCGCCCTCGGCGGGAGTACCTACAATGAGCAGTTCTTC	CSALGGSTYNEQFF
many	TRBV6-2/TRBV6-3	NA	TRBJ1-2	TGTGCCAGCAGTTACGATCGTGGGGACCTAGCTAACTATGGCTACACCTTC	CASSYDRGDLANYGYTF
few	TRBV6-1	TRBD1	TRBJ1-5	TGTGCCAGCAGACGGACAGGGGGAAGCAATCAGCCCCAGCATTTT	CASRRTGGSNQPQHF
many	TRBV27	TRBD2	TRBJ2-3	TGTGCCAGCAGCCCAGGGACTAGCCCCCCAGATACGCAGTATTTT	CASSPGTSPPDTQYF
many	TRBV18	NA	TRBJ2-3	TGTGCCAGCTCACCACCAATCTCACCAGATACGCAGTATTTT	CASSPPISPDTQYF
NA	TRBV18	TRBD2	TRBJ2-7	TGTGCCAGCTCACCACCGGGAGGGGACTACGAGCAGTACTTC	CASSPPGGDYEQYF
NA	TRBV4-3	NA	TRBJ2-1	TGCGCCAGCAGCCCTACGAGGGTCCGCAGGGAGCAGTTCTTC	CASSPTRVRREQFF
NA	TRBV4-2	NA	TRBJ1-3	TGTGCCAGCAGCCAAGTTCCCACTTCCCCTGGAAACACCATATATTTT	CASSQVPTSPGNTIYF
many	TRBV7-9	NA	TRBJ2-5	TGTGCCAGCAGCTTACGCGAAGTTAAAGAGACCCAGTACTTC	CASSLREVKETQYF
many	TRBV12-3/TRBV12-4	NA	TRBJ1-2	TGTGCCAGCAGTTTGACAGGCTACTATGGCTACACCTTC	CASSLTGYYGYTF
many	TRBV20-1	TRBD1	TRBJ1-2	TGCAGTGCTAGTCAATTTGGGGACAGAGGACTACCTGGCTACACCTTC	CSASQFGDRGLPGYTF
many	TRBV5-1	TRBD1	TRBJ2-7	TGCGCCAGCAGCCCCCGGGGACAGATCCCCTACGAGCAGTACTTC	CASSPRGQIPYEQYF
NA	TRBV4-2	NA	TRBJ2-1	TGTGCCAGCAGCCGGCCCGAAAGTAACTATGAGCAGTTCTTC	CASSRPESNYEQFF
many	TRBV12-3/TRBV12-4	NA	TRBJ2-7	TGTGCCAGCAGTTCACAGCCCTACGAGCAGTACTTC	CASSSQPYEQYF
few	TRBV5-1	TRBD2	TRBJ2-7	TGCGCCAGCAGCTGGGCTAGCGGGGGATCTTACGAGCAGTACTTC	CASSWASGGSYEQYF